Following are 31 T cell receptor beta chains from one sample sequenced in a study of Graves' ophthalmopathy and Graves' hyperthyroidism. Amplifying from RNA transcripts, the study obtained TCR beta CDR3 regions. Second-round multiplex PCR came after a first-round RT-PCR that employed HTBI primers. TCRdb redid the calling of the multiplex PCR reads with MiXCR, one entry per CDR3 protein. The sample carries roughly 380,000 distinct CDR3 sequences, 15% recorded once. The sequenced material came from peripheral blood. The origin of the receptors is a woman aged 18-29 years with stable Graves' hyperthyroidism.

The chain links TRBV18 to TRBJ1-1; D uncertain. The CDR3 has 16 amino acids. The V end lost 0 bases, the J end lost 3 bases, and 14 bases lay between the germline ends. Germline CDR1 reads KGHSH; CDR2 reads LQKENI. As DNA, the CDR3 is TGTGCCAGCTCACCACCCCCCGGGAGGGTTGACACTGAAGCTTTCTTT. Protein: CASSPPPGRVDTEAFF.

This clonotype was detected ten times or more. The chain links TRBV20-1 to TRBJ1-6; 9 nucleotides line up with TRBD1. Germline-derived CDR1 and CDR2 are DFQATT and SNEGSKA (reference sequence). Trimming took 3 bases from V and 8 from J; bases not matched to a gene: 11. The CDR3 sequence is 16 residues long. The CDR3 DNA follows: TGCAGTGCTAGGGCAACTACAGGGGGCCTTGATTCACCCCTCCACTTT. This encodes CSARATTGGLDSPLHF.

Of note for this clonotype: Since a much larger clone is just one base distant, this may be a read error. J is TRBJ2-5 and V is TRBV2; no definite D call. Germline CDR1 reads SNHLY; CDR2 reads FYNNEI. This CDR3 has 14 amino acids. The CDR3 reads CVSKGSTYQETQYF. The CDR3 DNA reads TGTGTCAGCAAGGGCAGTACGTACCAAGAGACCCAGTACTTC.

In the case of this clonotype: A read error may be the cause here, since a much bigger clone is one base away. The chain couples TRBV15 to TRBJ1-2, with D possibly TRBD1 on 6 matching bases. V gave up 1 base and J gave up 9 bases, with 18 bases separating them. Looked up from germline, CDR1 is LNHNV and CDR2 is YYDKDF (reference sequence). The CDR3 extends over 15 amino acids. CDR3 nucleotide sequence: TGTGCCACCAGCAGAGGTGCAGGGGACTATGACAGCTACACCTTC. This sequence encodes CATSRGAGDYDSYTF.

This clonotype was recorded at least ten times. The V call is TRBV27, the J call TRBJ1-6; TRBD1 might be the D (6 bases). CDR3 length: 14 residues. Trimming pared 3 bases from V and 10 bases from J, leaving 13 bases between. The germline V gene has CDR1 MNHEY and CDR2 SMNVEV (reference sequence). The CDR3: CASSFADRRSPLHF. The CDR3 bases are TGTGCCAGCAGTTTTGCAGACAGGAGATCACCCCTCCACTTT.

The rearrangement links TRBV19 to TRBJ2-5; 9 bases line up with TRBD1. Germline CDR1 and CDR2: LNHDA and SQIVND (reference sequence). CDR3 length equals 15 residues. V lost 5 bases and J lost 7; bases outside the gene matches: 11. CDR3 nucleotides: TGTGCCAGTAGTCCCGGACAGGGGTCCGGGGGGACCCAGTACTTC. Its protein product is CASSPGQGSGGTQYF.

This clonotype has a count of ten or more. The CDR3 region is CSARGLAGGLQETQYF. In DNA form, the CDR3 reads TGCAGTGCTCGGGGACTAGCGGGGGGGCTTCAAGAGACCCAGTACTTC. The genes are TRBV20-1 and TRBJ2-5, with TRBD2 identical over 16 bases. Germline V CDR1 and CDR2: DFQATT, SNEGSKA (reference sequence). CDR3 length: 16 residues. Germline trimming cut 5 bases from V and 2 bases from J; bases unmatched to any gene: 5.

The chain employs TRBV28 and TRBJ1-1, with a possible D match to TRBD1 (5 bases). The germline V gene has CDR1 MDHEN and CDR2 SYDVKM. V lost 3 bases and J 5 bases, leaving 13 bases between the germline ends. The CDR3 has 14 amino acids. The CDR3 DNA reads TGTGCCAGCAGTTTCCAGGGTTGGTGGACTGAAGCTTTCTTT. Its translation: CASSFQGWWTEAFF.

The chain carries TRBV6-1 and TRBJ2-2; either TRBD1 or TRBD2 may supply D (5 bases each). In germline, CDR1 is MNHNS, CDR2 SASEGT. The CDR3 sequence is 16 residues long. V was clipped by 5 bases and J by 5 bases, with 18 bases between them. CDR3 protein: CASSTPGRQKTGELFF. The DNA of the CDR3 is TGTGCCAGCAGTACGCCGGGGCGTCAAAAGACCGGGGAGCTGTTTTTT.

This chain joins TRBV7-8 and TRBJ2-7; D is ambiguous. Trimming took off 6 bases at V and 1 base at J, with 13 bases between the two ends. This CDR3 region has 14 residues. Looked up from germline, CDR1 is SGHVS and CDR2 is FQNEAQ. CDR3 sequence reads: CASSYPPDSYEQYF. The CDR3 DNA sequence: TGTGCCAGCAGTTACCCACCTGATTCCTACGAGCAGTACTTC.

The J gene is TRBJ2-5, the V gene TRBV6-1; D remains unclear. Trimming cost V 6 bases and J 1 base, with 12 bases left between them. Per the germline V gene, CDR1 is MNHNS and CDR2 is SASEGT. This CDR3 contains 14 residues. Here the CDR3 reads CASSRDTFQETQYF. CDR3 DNA sequence: TGTGCCAGCAGCCGCGACACCTTCCAAGAGACCCAGTACTTC.

There are many counts of this clonotype. The chain has TRBV10-3 and TRBJ2-2; D is possibly TRBD1 or TRBD2 (5 bases each). CDR1 and CDR2 (germline): ENHRY, SYGVKD. The CDR3 contains 16 residues. V was pared by 7 bases and J by 0 bases, with 15 bases between. The DNA of the CDR3 is TGTGCCATCAAAGAAAGGGGAGCTGCGAACACCGGGGAGCTGTTTTTT. It yields the protein CAIKERGAANTGELFF.

This clonotype has a count of ten or more. The V gene is TRBV6-5, the J gene TRBJ1-2, with D possibly being TRBD1 (5 bases). V was trimmed by 5 bases and J by 3 bases, leaving 10 bases between them. Germline-derived CDR1 and CDR2 are MNHEY and SVGAGI. The CDR3 sequence is 13 residues long. The CDR3 sequence is CASSPGGDYGYTF. The CDR3 DNA is TGTGCCAGCAGTCCCGGGGGGGACTATGGCTACACCTTC.

This clonotype was observed at least ten times. The chain is built from TRBV6-2 or TRBV6-3 and TRBJ1-1; tentative D call: TRBD1 (6 bases). The CDR3 length is 14 residues. Per the germline V gene, CDR1 is MNHEY and CDR2 is SVGEGT. Trimming pared 1 base from V and 5 bases from J, leaving 11 bases between. The chain's CDR3 is CASSYFGRGTEAFF. CDR3 sequence (DNA): TGTGCCAGCAGTTACTTTGGCAGGGGAACTGAAGCTTTCTTT.

This clonotype has ten or more counts. This chain joins TRBV6-1 and TRBJ1-2; 10 bases fit TRBD1. CDR3 length: 16 residues. Germline CDR1 reads MNHNS; CDR2 reads SASEGT. The trim removed 8 bases at V and 1 base at J, leaving 10 bases unmatched. The CDR3 region is CASCPFDRGHNYGYTF. CDR3 coding DNA: TGTGCCAGCTGCCCATTCGACAGGGGGCATAACTATGGCTACACCTTC.

The V gene is TRBV12-3 or TRBV12-4, the J gene TRBJ1-5; no definite D call. This CDR3 spans 16 amino acids. Trimming removed 7 bases at V and 0 bases at J, with 16 bases between. The DNA of the CDR3 is TGTGCCAGCAATAAGACTGGCTATCTTAGCAATCAGCCCCAGCATTTT. Translation: CASNKTGYLSNQPQHF.

On this clonotype itself: A much larger clone sits a single nucleotide away, making a read error possible. CDR3 protein: CASSFKSHLHF. CDR3 DNA sequence: TGTGCCAGCAGTTTCAAGTCACACCTCCACTTT. The chain has TRBV12-3 or TRBV12-4 and TRBJ1-6; D unresolved. The CDR3 is 11 residues long.

This clonotype has ten or more counts. This sequence joins TRBV6-2 or TRBV6-3 and TRBJ1-5; TRBD1 agrees at 11 bases. With 2 bases clipped from V and 1 base from J, the junction kept 4 bases outside the gene matches. The CDR3 consists of 17 residues. CDR1 MNHEY and CDR2 SVGEGT come from the germline V gene. CDR3 sequence (DNA): TGTGCCAGCAGTTACGGGGACAGGGGGACGAGCAATCAGCCCCAGCATTTT. It is translated as CASSYGDRGTSNQPQHF.

The rearrangement links TRBV12-3 or TRBV12-4 to TRBJ1-2; 11 nucleotides agree with TRBD1. The V gene end was trimmed by 2 bases and the J gene end by 4 bases; junction bases not matched to a gene: 12. The CDR3 has 18 residues. CDR3 loop: CASSLPQNRDRGFYGYTF. DNA of the CDR3: TGTGCCAGCAGTTTACCACAAAACCGGGACAGGGGGTTCTATGGCTACACCTTC.

In its sample, this clonotype was seen many times. The chain combines TRBV4-1 with TRBJ1-2, with 10 bases lining up with TRBD1. V lost 5 bases, J lost 5 bases, and 8 bases stayed unmatched. Germline values: CDR1 MGHRA, CDR2 YSYEKL. The CDR3 runs to 15 residues. As DNA, the CDR3 is TGCGCCAGCAGCTCCCGGGACAGGGGAGGGTATGGCTACACCTTC. Protein: CASSSRDRGGYGYTF.

This clonotype was recorded at least ten times. The J gene is TRBJ2-2, the V gene TRBV12-3 or TRBV12-4; no firm D call. CDR3 length: 11 amino acids. V lost 6 bases and J 8 bases, leaving 7 bases between the germline ends. In DNA form, the CDR3 reads TGTGCCAGCAGCCCTAGGGGGGAGCTGTTTTTT. This translates into CASSPRGELFF.

V gene TRBV6-5 combines with J gene TRBJ1-5, with 7 positions matching TRBD1. The length of the CDR3 is 13 residues. The ends lost 8 bases at V and 7 bases at J; junction bases unmatched: 8. Germline V gene lookup returns CDR1 MNHEY and CDR2 SVGAGI. CDR3 amino acids: CASGLDRAQPQHF. CDR3 nucleotides: TGTGCCAGCGGACTCGACAGGGCACAGCCCCAGCATTTT.

The CDR3 spells CASSYGAPPLTF. In nucleotides, the CDR3 is TGTGCCAGCAGCTATGGGGCTCCACCCCTCACCTTC. The gene calls are TRBV7-2 and TRBJ1-2; TRBD1 might be the D (5 bases). Germline CDR1 reads SGHTA; CDR2 reads FQGNSA. This CDR3 region has 12 residues. Trimming stripped 4 bases from V and 13 bases from J, with 16 bases between. Together with reference TRBV7-2 and TRBJ1-2, the CDR3 gives the full variable domain: GAGVSQSPSNKVTEKGKDVELRCDPISGHTALYWYRQSLGQGLEFLIYFQGNSAPDKSGLPSDRFSAERTGGSVSTLTIQRTQQEDSAVYLCASSYGAPPLTFGSGTRLTVV.

This clonotype was seen at least ten times. The CDR3 carries no conserved terminal phenylalanine or tryptophan, so it likely arises from a read error. This chain uses TRBV13 with TRBJ2-7; 12 bases agree with TRBD1. Germline loops: CDR1 PRHDT, CDR2 FYEKMQ (reference sequence). V was pared by 2 bases and J by 4 bases, with 3 bases of the junction left unmatched. This CDR3 has 15 residues. This chain's CDR3 is CASSLPGQGAYEQYL. The CDR3 nucleotides are TGTGCCAGCAGCTTACCGGGACAGGGGGCGTACGAGCAGTACCTC.

The gene calls are TRBV7-9 and TRBJ2-7; D possibly corresponds to TRBD1 (6 bases). This CDR3 region has 15 residues. In germline, CDR1 is SEHNR, CDR2 FQNEAQ (reference sequence). Trimming removed 0 bases from V and 0 bases from J, with 9 bases in between. The CDR3 loop is CASSLASGDSYEQYF. For the CDR3, the DNA is TGTGCCAGCAGCTTAGCCTCAGGGGACTCCTACGAGCAGTACTTC.

This clonotype has a handful of counts. This chain joins TRBV5-1 and TRBJ1-1; 8 positions match TRBD1. V shed 4 bases and J 11 bases; nucleotides not matched to a gene: 13. This CDR3 has 14 residues. Germline values: CDR1 SGHRS, CDR2 YFSETQ. The CDR3 here is CASSPEGTGMLAFF. The CDR3 coding sequence is TGCGCCAGCAGCCCGGAGGGGACAGGAATGCTCGCTTTCTTT.

This clonotype occurred many times. The chain uses TRBV27 and TRBJ1-2; D not resolved. The V and J ends lost 1 base and 3 bases respectively, with 9 bases between them. The CDR3 runs 14 residues. Germline CDR1 is MNHEY and CDR2 is SMNVEV (reference sequence). The DNA for the CDR3 is TGTGCCAGCAGTTTATTCCCACGGGACTATGGCTACACCTTC. It translates to CASSLFPRDYGYTF.

On this clonotype: This could be a read error, since a much larger clone is one nucleotide away. V is TRBV7-2 and J is TRBJ2-4; possible D gene TRBD1, 6 bases. This CDR3 has 17 amino acids. Germline V lookup: CDR1 SGHTA, CDR2 FQGNSA. This chain's CDR3 is CASSLDRQILAKNIKYF. For the CDR3, the DNA is TGTGCCAGCAGCTTGGACAGACAGATCCTAGCCAAAAACATTAAGTACTTC.

In nucleotides, the CDR3 is TGCGCCAGCAGCTACAGACAGGAAGGCGTCAATCAGCCCCAGCATTTT. This encodes CASSYRQEGVNQPQHF. The chain couples TRBV5-1 to TRBJ1-5, with D tentatively TRBD1 (6 bases). Per the germline V gene, CDR1 is SGHRS and CDR2 is YFSETQ. The V end lost 3 bases, the J end lost 3 bases, and 16 bases lay between the germline ends. The CDR3 runs 16 residues.

This clonotype came up a few times. This may come from a read error, since a much larger clone is one base off. This chain links TRBV6-5 with TRBJ1-5; no reliable D call. CDR1 is MNHEY and CDR2 is SVGAGI in the germline V gene. There are 15 residues in the CDR3. The CDR3 DNA reads TGTGCCAGCAGTTACTCCCGACTTAGCATTCAGCCCCAGCATTTT. It codes for CASSYSRLSIQPQHF.

This clonotype was counted a single time. This chain connects TRBV6-5 to TRBJ1-1; D is perhaps TRBD1 (6 bases). The V and J ends lost 0 bases and 6 bases respectively, with 11 bases between them. This CDR3 is 14 amino acids long. Looked up from germline, CDR1 is MNHEY and CDR2 is SVGAGI. The CDR3 loop reads CASSYSFQGSEAFF. The CDR3 DNA is TGTGCCAGCAGTTACTCCTTCCAGGGGTCTGAAGCTTTCTTT.